The 4 T cell receptor beta chains listed next were all sequenced from one sample in a study of Graves' ophthalmopathy and Graves' hyperthyroidism. Using RNA transcripts, the TCR beta CDR3 regions were amplified. A first-round RT-PCR used HTBI primers, followed by a second-round multiplex PCR. TCRdb processed the multiplex PCR reads anew with MiXCR; each CDR3 protein has one entry. The sample has about 480,000 distinct CDR3 sequences; 13% to 15% are singletons. Sequencing was done on a sample of blood. The source is a woman aged 30 to 39 with Graves' ophthalmopathy.

This clonotype was seen many times. This chain uses TRBV12-3 or TRBV12-4 with TRBJ2-3; D is possibly TRBD1 or TRBD2 (5 bases each). V dropped 11 bases and J dropped 3 bases, with 15 bases sitting between them. This CDR3 has 13 residues. The CDR3 DNA reads as TGTGCCGGTCTTGAAGAGGGGACAGATACGCAGTATTTT. Translating it yields CAGLEEGTDTQYF.

This rearrangement joins TRBV20-1 to TRBJ2-7; D unresolved. This CDR3 has 12 residues. Trimming shortened V by 3 bases and J by 5 bases, and 11 bases separated the two germline ends. The germline CDR1 and CDR2 sequences are DFQATT and SNEGSKA (reference sequence). DNA of the CDR3: TGCAGTGCTAGGGGCCGGGCTGACGAGCAGTACTTC. Translation gives CSARGRADEQYF.

In this sample, this clonotype turned up many times. Without the conserved terminal phenylalanine or tryptophan, this CDR3 likely stems from a read error. V and J are TRBV12-3 or TRBV12-4 and TRBJ1-1, with no clear D. Trimming took off 5 bases at V and 2 bases at J, with 9 bases between the two ends. This CDR3 is built from 13 residues. The CDR3, as DNA: TGTGCCAGCAGTCCCCACAGCAACACTGAAGCTTTCCTT. This encodes CASSPHSNTEAFL.

This clonotype was observed many times. The genes are TRBV12-3 or TRBV12-4 and TRBJ2-5; no definite D call. V gave up 1 base and J gave up 0 bases, with 9 bases separating them. CDR3 length: 15 residues. The CDR3 spells CASSLGIEYQETQYF. DNA of the CDR3: TGTGCCAGCAGTTTAGGAATTGAGTACCAAGAGACCCAGTACTTC.